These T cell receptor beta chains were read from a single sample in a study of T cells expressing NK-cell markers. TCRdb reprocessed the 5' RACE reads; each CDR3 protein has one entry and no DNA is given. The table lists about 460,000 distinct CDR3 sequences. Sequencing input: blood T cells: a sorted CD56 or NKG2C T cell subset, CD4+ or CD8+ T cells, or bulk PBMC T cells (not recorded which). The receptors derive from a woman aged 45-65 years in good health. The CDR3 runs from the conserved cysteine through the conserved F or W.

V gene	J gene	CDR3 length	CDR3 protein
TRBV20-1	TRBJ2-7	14	CSAPSGQRHYEQYF
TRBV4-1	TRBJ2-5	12	CASSQPQETQYF
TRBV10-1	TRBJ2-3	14	CASSISRGGEPQYF
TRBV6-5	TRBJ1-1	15	CASSFGESLNTEAFF
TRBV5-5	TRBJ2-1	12	CASSTLASEQFF
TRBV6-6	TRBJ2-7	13	CASSWDRAYEQYF
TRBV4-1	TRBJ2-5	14	CASSQGPGSETQYF
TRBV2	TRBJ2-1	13	CASSALMYNEQFF
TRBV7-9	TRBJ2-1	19	CASSLVGTGGGIPYNEQFF
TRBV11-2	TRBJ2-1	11	CASSQDTEQFF
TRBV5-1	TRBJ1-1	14	CASSLLLDYTEAFF
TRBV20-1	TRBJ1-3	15	CSAREGQGFGNTIYF
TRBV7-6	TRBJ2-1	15	CASSLEGWGINEQFF
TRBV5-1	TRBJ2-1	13	CASTAGAPNEQFF
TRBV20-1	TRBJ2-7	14	CSAVHGGRSYEQYF
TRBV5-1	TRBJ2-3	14	CASRSQDGTDTQYF
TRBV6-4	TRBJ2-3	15	CASSDQAGDTDTQYF
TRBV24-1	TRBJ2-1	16	CATSDFPREGRNEQFF
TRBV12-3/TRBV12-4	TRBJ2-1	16	CASSFSAESSYNEQFF
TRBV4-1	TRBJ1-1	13	CASNSLGTGEAFF
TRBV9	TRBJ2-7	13	CASGRSLEYEQYF
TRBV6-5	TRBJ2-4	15	CASGGRGLPPNIQYF
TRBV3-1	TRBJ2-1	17	CASSRRSSISSYNEQFF
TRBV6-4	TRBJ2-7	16	CASSDLRTARSYEQYF
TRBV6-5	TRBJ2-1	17	CASSYRRALAGNNEQFF
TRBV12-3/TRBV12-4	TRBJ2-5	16	CASSLPAVTYQETQYF
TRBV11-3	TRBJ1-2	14	CASSAPGQGYGYTF
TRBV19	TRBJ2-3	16	CASRGPSGSRGDTQYF
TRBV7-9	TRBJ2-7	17	CASSPTPLTGVVFRQYF
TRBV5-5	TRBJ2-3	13	CASSRQNTDTQYF
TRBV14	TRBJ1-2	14	CASSDGGRSYGYTF
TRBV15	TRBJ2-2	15	CATSRELAGPGELFF
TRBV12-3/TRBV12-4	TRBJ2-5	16	CASSWSGPTRWETQYF
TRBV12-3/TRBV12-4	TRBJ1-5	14	CASRIGNGNQPQHF
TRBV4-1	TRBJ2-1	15	CASSQIAWLPFEQFF
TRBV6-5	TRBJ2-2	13	CASSPFITGELFF
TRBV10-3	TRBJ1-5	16	CAISEYSTGLNQPQHF
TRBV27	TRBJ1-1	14	CASGEDYRGTEAFF
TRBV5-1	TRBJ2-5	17	CASSWGQRGNYQETQYF
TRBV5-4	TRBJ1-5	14	CASSDGQSNQPQHF
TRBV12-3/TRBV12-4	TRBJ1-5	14	CASIPGGSNQPQHF
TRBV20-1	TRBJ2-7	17	CSARDIRIEAGAYEQYF
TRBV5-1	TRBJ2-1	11	CASSLAALKFF
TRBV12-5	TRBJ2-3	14	CASALTSRPDTQYF
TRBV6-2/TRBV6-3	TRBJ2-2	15	CASSYARRYTGELFF
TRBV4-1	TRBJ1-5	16	CASSQEGGASNQPQHF
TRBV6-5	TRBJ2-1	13	CASQLAGDNEQFF
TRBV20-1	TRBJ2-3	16	CSANDAGEGGTDTQYF
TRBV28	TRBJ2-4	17	CASSTLWGNLAKNIQYF
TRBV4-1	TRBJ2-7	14	CASRQPGLGSEQYF
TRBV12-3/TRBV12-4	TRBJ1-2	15	CASSFPPLQFYGYTF
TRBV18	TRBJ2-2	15	CASSPGQGAIEELFF